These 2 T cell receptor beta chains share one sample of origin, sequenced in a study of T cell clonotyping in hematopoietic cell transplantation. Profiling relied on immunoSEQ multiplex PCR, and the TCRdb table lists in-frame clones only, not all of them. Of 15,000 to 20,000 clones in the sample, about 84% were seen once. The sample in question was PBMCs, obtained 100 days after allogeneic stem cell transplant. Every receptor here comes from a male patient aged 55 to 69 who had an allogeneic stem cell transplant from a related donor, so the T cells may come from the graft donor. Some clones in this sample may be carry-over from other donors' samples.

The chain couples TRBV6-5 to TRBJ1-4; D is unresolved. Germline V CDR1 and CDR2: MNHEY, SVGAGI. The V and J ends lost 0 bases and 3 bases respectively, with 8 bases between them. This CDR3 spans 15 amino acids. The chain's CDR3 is CASSYSGLANEKLFF. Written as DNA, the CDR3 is TGTGCCAGCAGTTACTCAGGGCTTGCTAATGAAAAACTGTTTTTT.

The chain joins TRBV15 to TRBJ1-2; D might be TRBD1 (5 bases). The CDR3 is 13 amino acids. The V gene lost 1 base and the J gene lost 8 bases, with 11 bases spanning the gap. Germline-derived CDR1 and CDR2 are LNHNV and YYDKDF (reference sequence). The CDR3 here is CATSRVDTLGYTF. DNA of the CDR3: TGTGCCACCAGCAGAGTGGACACCTTGGGCTACACCTTC.